This entry is about one T cell receptor (beta chain). The antigen it binds to is not known. Per-nucleotide qualities are absent, and no much larger clonotype sits a single base away. One collaborating source in Seattle enrolled patients while the patients were actively infected and followed the patients over time throughout the course of disease. Collaborating institutions collected whole blood in K2EDTA tubes following their own protocols. Collaborator samples were shipped for TCRbeta analysis as frozen whole blood, isolated PBMCs, or DNA extracted from either sample type. The data derive from a study of blood T cell repertoires in COVID-19 (dated by TCRdb to the early 2020s). General notes on the study: Samples covering the acute and convalescent phases of COVID-19 were provided by collaborators in the United States, Italy and Spain. The material from the prospective study consisted of cDNA or gDNA derived from T cells, B-cell-depleted T cells, or PBMCs. Subjects who had been exposed to COVID-19, were actively infected with it, or had recovered from it provided the deeply sampled blood TCRbeta repertoires that made up the dataset. A freely available public database, intended as a resource for researchers studying the immune response to SARS-CoV-2, is where the repertoires were released. Samples came from the ongoing ImmuneRACE study (first 160 participants) plus 1,254 subjects from 6 global collaborators. Sample metadata almost always included a de-identified subject ID, COVID-19 status, age in years and sex. Where HLA class I and class II types were available, the types were taken from metadata supplied by the sample provider, not from assay-based typing.

Summary of the overall study and its limitations: The amount of clinical and demographic metadata varied by source and participant and was provided uncurated.

The CDR3 measures 16 amino acids from cysteine to phenylalanine. Just the 48-base CDR3 DNA is kept, in frame starting at base 1. From a lookup of the germline V gene, CDR1 and CDR2 are SNHLY and FYNNEI. Compared with germline, V lacks 3 bases and J lacks 8 bases; bases without a gene match: 9. TCRbeta CDR3 regions were amplified from genomic DNA using the immunoSEQ Assay, a bias-controlled multiplex PCR. On the authors' methods: The number of nucleated cells in each sample was estimated from the amplification of reference gene primers within the assay. Sequence reads were collapsed and filtered to measure the absolute abundance of every unique TCRbeta CDR3 rearrangement. For each sample, productive Simpson clonality was calculated as the square root of Simpson's diversity index over productive rearrangements. TCRdb's version of the immuneACCESS table is confined to in-frame rearrangements and falls short of the full clone set. An unresolved V gene accounts for under half of the shortfall where checked; the remainder is of unknown origin. V and J calls and clone size are given by that table; D and trimming were obtained from the DNA. This sample lists around 300,000 clones; approximately 93% were detected once. The ten biggest clones cover about 2.2% of the sample.

The specimen sequenced was peripheral blood. This sequence uses TRBV2 and TRBJ2-1; 11 central bases correspond to TRBD2. The sequence was obtained from a woman aged 30 to 39 with COVID-19, enrolled during active disease. The CDR3 region: CASSDFLAGGNDEQFF. The bases are TGTGCCAGCAGTGACTTCCTAGCGGGAGGTAATGATGAGCAGTTCTTC.